This T cell receptor (beta chain) is drawn from a study of regulatory T cells in long-lasting Graves disease. Study-wide findings and caveats: Persistent Graves' disease cases displayed lower TCR diversity than newly diagnosed ones.

Noted time point: newly diagnosed GD, antithyroid drugs for less than 3 months. RNA isolated from PBMCs was used to make the TCR library. Diagnoses of Graves' disease were made by American Thyroid Association guidelines. CDR1 is MDHEN, CDR2 SYDVKM, per germline. V lost 4 bases, J lost 1 base, and 14 bases lay in between. The CDR3 is made up of 15 amino acids. A few counts support this clonotype. Its cognate antigen is unknown. CDR3-region Arm-PCR and iRepertoire HTBI primers produced the TCR beta libraries. TCRdb reprocessed the multiplex PCR reads with MiXCR, giving one entry per CDR3 protein. The repertoire has over 500,000 distinct CDR3 sequences, roughly 16% of them found once; the top ten carry about 18%. These data also featured in a second study, about T cells in Graves' hyperthyroidism and ophthalmopathy. That work contributes: Also found in blood were most expanded thyroid clonotypes above 0.001.

V gene TRBV28 combines with J gene TRBJ2-7, with a possible D match to TRBD2 (5 bases). Source: peripheral blood mononuclear cells (PBMCs), taken at new diagnosis, from a patient treated with antithyroid drugs. The sequence was obtained from a woman aged 30 to 39 with Graves disease. In DNA, the CDR3 is TGTGCCAGCAGTTCTCGACTAACAAAATCCTACGAGCAGTACTTC. Its protein is CASSSRLTKSYEQYF.